The clone carrying this TCR beta chain was seen at least ten times. TCRdb re-derived calls from the PCR reads in MiXCR, one entry per CDR3 protein. This table has 9,500 or so distinct CDR3 sequences, around three fifths appearing once. Per the germline V gene, CDR1 is SGHRS and CDR2 is YFSETQ. This CDR3 comprises 15 residues. The V gene end was trimmed by 1 base and the J gene end by 4 bases; junction bases not matched to a gene: 2. The data were taken from a study of tumor-infiltrating lymphocytes in oesophageal squamous cell carcinoma. J is TRBJ2-3 and V is TRBV5-1, with 11 bases lining up with TRBD2. The sequence was obtained from a male donor with esophageal squamous cell carcinoma. What was sequenced was esophageal tumor tissue. The CDR3 sequence: CASSLKLAGADTQYF. The CDR3 nucleotides read TGCGCCAGCAGCTTGAAACTAGCGGGGGCAGATACGCAGTATTTT.